A single sample gave rise to the 28 T cell receptor beta chains below, sequenced in a study of T cell repertoires in cytomegalovirus infection. TCRdb reprocessed the reads with MiXCR, giving one entry per CDR3 protein. Of roughly 630,000 distinct CDR3 sequences listed, approximately 24% are singletons. Material for sequencing was CD8+ T cells from PBMCs. The source is a human donor in good health (CMV status not recorded). Some clones in this sample may be carry-over from other donors' samples.

V and J are TRBV20-1 and TRBJ1-2, with a weak D call TRBD1 (5 bases). The CDR3 runs to 13 residues. The V end was cut by 2 bases, the J end by 7 bases, with 14 bases between. CDR1 and CDR2 (germline): DFQATT, SNEGSKA (reference sequence). This CDR3 reads CSARSGPRRGYTF. The CDR3 DNA reads TGCAGTGCTAGATCGGGACCCCGACGTGGCTACACCTTC.

The chain employs TRBV5-1 and TRBJ1-2; D possibly corresponds to TRBD1 (6 bases). Germline CDR1 and CDR2: SGHRS and YFSETQ. Trimming took off 4 bases at V and 6 bases at J, with 19 bases between the two ends. There are 15 residues in the CDR3. The CDR3 sequence is CASSQDSLKGHGYTF. CDR3 bases: TGCGCCAGCAGCCAGGACAGTCTCAAAGGCCATGGCTACACCTTC.

In this sample, this clonotype turned up many times. V gene TRBV7-2 combines with J gene TRBJ2-3, with no clear D. Germline V lookup: CDR1 SGHTA, CDR2 FQGNSA. V was clipped by 3 bases and J by 0 bases, with 13 bases between them. The CDR3 consists of 16 residues. CDR3 loop: CASSFYTQPSTDTQYF. In DNA, the CDR3 is TGTGCCAGCAGCTTCTACACACAACCTAGCACAGATACGCAGTATTTT.

This clonotype occurred many times. The rearrangement joins TRBV7-2 to TRBJ1-1; TRBD1 matches 10 bases. In germline, CDR1 is SGHTA, CDR2 FQGNSA. CDR3 length equals 19 residues. V trimming: 6 bases; J trimming: 0 bases; junction bases outside the gene matches: 16. The CDR3 DNA is TGTGCCAGCAGTTATCCCGGGACAGGGGAAGTGGTCATGAACACTGAAGCTTTCTTT. Protein: CASSYPGTGEVVMNTEAFF.

This clonotype was observed a handful of times. V is TRBV6-5 and J is TRBJ1-4, with D hard to call. Trimming pared 4 bases from V and 6 bases from J, leaving 15 bases between. CDR1 and CDR2 (germline): MNHEY, SVGAGI. This CDR3 is 15 amino acids long. The CDR3 DNA is TGTGCCAGCAGTTTAACCGGACCGGTGTATGAAAAACTGTTTTTT. It yields the protein CASSLTGPVYEKLFF.

This clonotype was seen a few times. This rearrangement joins TRBV28 to TRBJ2-3, with D possibly TRBD2 on 6 matching bases. Germline V gene lookup returns CDR1 MDHEN and CDR2 SYDVKM. The CDR3 is made up of 17 amino acids. V lost 1 base and J lost 2, with 16 bases in between. The CDR3 spells CASSLFAPGVVTDTQYF. The CDR3 nucleotides read TGTGCCAGCAGTTTATTTGCCCCGGGAGTAGTCACAGATACGCAGTATTTT.

This clonotype came up many times. The chain carries TRBV7-2 and TRBJ2-1; D gene ambiguous. This CDR3 region has 14 residues. Germline V gene data show CDR1 as SGHTA and CDR2 as FQGNSA. Trimming pared 1 base from V and 4 bases from J, leaving 8 bases between. The DNA for the CDR3 is TGTGCCAGCAGCTTAGATGACTTATACAATGAGCAGTTCTTC. Amino acid sequence: CASSLDDLYNEQFF.

This clonotype has a count of ten or more. CDR3 nucleotide sequence: TGTGCCAGCAGCTCTAGGACAGGGCTTAATGAGCAGTTCTTC. This translates into CASSSRTGLNEQFF. V usage is TRBV7-9 and J usage is TRBJ2-1, with 8 bases aligning to TRBD1. The V and J ends lost 4 bases and 7 bases, in that order; junction bases with no gene match: 6. The CDR3 spans 14 residues. Germline CDR1 and CDR2: SEHNR and FQNEAQ (reference sequence).

This clonotype was seen a few times. The rearrangement links TRBV7-9 to TRBJ2-1; 9 nucleotides match TRBD2. This CDR3 spans 16 amino acids. Germline V gives CDR1 SEHNR, CDR2 FQNEAQ (reference sequence). Trimming cost V 5 bases and J 5 bases; bases outside gene matches: 10. The CDR3 DNA follows: TGTGCCAGCAGCGCCTATAGCGGGGGCCTTAACAATGAGCAGTTCTTC. Amino acids: CASSAYSGGLNNEQFF.

This clonotype was found once. This is likely a read error, given that the CDR3 carries no conserved phenylalanine or tryptophan at its end. V and J are TRBV6-6 and TRBJ2-5; 9 nucleotides align to TRBD2. V lost 0 bases to trimming and J lost 5 bases; unmatched junction nucleotides: 7. The CDR3 spans 16 residues. CDR1 is MNHNY and CDR2 is SVGAGI in the germline V gene (reference sequence). CDR3 bases: TGTGCCAGCAGTTACTCGAAGCGGGGGGCGTCGGAGACCCAGTACTAC. It specifies CASSYSKRGASETQYY.

The genes are TRBV19 and TRBJ1-1; D gene unclear. CDR1 and CDR2 (germline): LNHDA, SQIVND (reference sequence). V dropped 7 bases and J dropped 1 base, with 7 bases sitting between them. The CDR3 is 12 amino acids. This CDR3 reads CASNKWNTEAFF. The CDR3 DNA reads TGTGCCAGTAACAAGTGGAACACTGAAGCTTTCTTT.

The table lists this clonotype with a few counts. This sequence joins TRBV20-1 and TRBJ2-1; D perhaps matches TRBD1 (6 bases). The length of the CDR3 is 14 residues. V lost 7 bases and J 8 bases, leaving 21 bases between the germline ends. Per germline, CDR1 DFQATT and CDR2 SNEGSKA (reference sequence). Here the CDR3 reads CSGRSGQGLYEQFF. The CDR3 bases are TGCAGTGGGCGCTCGGGGCAGGGGTTGTATGAGCAGTTCTTC.

This clonotype came up a few times. The rearrangement uses TRBV20-1 and TRBJ2-7; D not certain. The ends were cut back, 1 base at V and 2 bases at J, with 15 bases in the middle. Germline values: CDR1 DFQATT, CDR2 SNEGSKA (reference sequence). CDR3 length equals 15 residues. DNA of the CDR3: TGCAGTGCTAGAGGCACGGAGATAGGAACCTACGAGCAGTACTTC. Its translation: CSARGTEIGTYEQYF.

The gene calls are TRBV2 and TRBJ2-2; weak D call: TRBD1 (7 bases). Trimming left V 3 bases short and J 4 bases short, with 12 bases between. This CDR3 comprises 15 residues. Looked up from germline, CDR1 is SNHLY and CDR2 is FYNNEI. The CDR3 loop reads CASSDRGDRTGELFF. The CDR3 DNA reads as TGTGCCAGCAGTGACAGGGGGGACCGCACCGGGGAGCTGTTTTTT.

The rearrangement uses TRBV4-3 and TRBJ2-1, with D perhaps matching TRBD1 or TRBD2 (5 bases each). The ends were cut back, 1 base at V and 5 bases at J, with 21 bases in the middle. The CDR3 totals 18 residues. Germline CDR1 is LGHNA and CDR2 is YSLEER. CDR3 residues: CASSQGLMRDGLNNEQFF. CDR3 coding DNA: TGCGCCAGCAGCCAAGGTTTAATGAGGGACGGACTGAACAATGAGCAGTTCTTC.

CDR3 coding DNA: TGTGCCAGCAGTTACAGGGGGCTGGGCAATCAGCCCCAGCATTTT. It codes for CASSYRGLGNQPQHF. The rearrangement links TRBV28 to TRBJ1-5, with 9 bases that match TRBD1. This CDR3 has 15 residues. V was pared by 4 bases and J by 2 bases, with 3 bases of the junction left unmatched. Germline assignment: CDR1 MDHEN and CDR2 SYDVKM.

This clonotype was counted only a few times. The chain combines TRBV5-5 with TRBJ2-7; D possibly corresponds to TRBD2 (7 bases). Trimming pared 1 base from V and 1 base from J, leaving 15 bases between. From germline, CDR1 is SGHKS and CDR2 YYEKEE (reference sequence). The CDR3 runs to 16 residues. The CDR3 sequence: CASSLSGGAKSYEQYV. The CDR3 DNA follows: TGTGCCAGCAGCTTGTCTGGGGGGGCCAAATCCTACGAGCAGTACGTC.

This clonotype was observed once. Here the CDR3 reads CSVGAGPTDTQYF. Written as DNA, the CDR3 is TGCAGCGTTGGTGCCGGCCCCACAGATACGCAGTATTTT. The chain has TRBV29-1 and TRBJ2-3; D ambiguous. Trimming took 4 bases from V and 2 from J, leaving 10 bases between them. The length of the CDR3 is 13 residues. Per the germline V gene, CDR1 is SQVTM and CDR2 is ANQGSEA.

This clonotype occurred a few times. This sequence joins TRBV14 and TRBJ2-5, with D tentatively TRBD2 (5 bases). The germline V gene has CDR1 SGHDN and CDR2 FVKESK. The CDR3 sequence is 15 residues long. Trimming shortened V by 0 bases and J by 3 bases, and 11 bases separated the two germline ends. CDR3 protein: CASSQDLRAEETQYF. The CDR3 DNA reads as TGTGCCAGCAGCCAAGATCTAAGAGCGGAAGAGACCCAGTACTTC.

This clonotype was seen a few times. The chain combines TRBV13 with TRBJ2-7; the match to TRBD1 covers 8 bases. V lost 6 bases and J lost 6; bases outside the gene matches: 4. Per germline, CDR1 PRHDT and CDR2 FYEKMQ (reference sequence). The CDR3 is made up of 12 amino acids. This CDR3 reads CASSSGGIEQYF. The CDR3 nucleotides are TGTGCCAGCAGTTCAGGGGGCATCGAGCAGTACTTC.

The rearrangement links TRBV6-8 to TRBJ1-1; no clear D. The CDR3 has 18 amino acids. Between the trimmed V and J ends, which lost 5 bases and 0 bases, there was a span of 22 bases. From germline, CDR1 is MNHGY and CDR2 SAAAGT. The CDR3 coding sequence is TGTGCCAGCAGTCCCTCTCCCCGGCAGAGTATCATGAACACTGAAGCTTTCTTT. It yields the protein CASSPSPRQSIMNTEAFF.

This clonotype is labeled medium-sized. The chain uses TRBV7-2 and TRBJ2-2; TRBD2 matches 7 bases. This CDR3 comprises 15 residues. Germline V gives CDR1 SGHTA, CDR2 FQGNSA. V shed 2 bases, J shed 4 bases, and the junction held 4 bases outside the gene matches. CDR3 bases: TGTGCCAGCAGCTTAAGCGGGGTTGGCACCGGGGAGCTGTTTTTT. This sequence encodes CASSLSGVGTGELFF.

This clonotype appeared a few times. The CDR3 spells CSVEKEGRAYGYTF. The CDR3 DNA follows: TGCAGCGTTGAGAAGGAAGGCAGGGCCTATGGCTACACCTTC. The chain employs TRBV29-1 and TRBJ1-2, with D possibly being TRBD1 (5 bases). The CDR3 is made up of 14 amino acids. CDR1 is SQVTM, CDR2 ANQGSEA, per germline. V was cut by 3 bases and J by 4 bases, with 15 bases left in between.

The sample holds a few counts of this clonotype. The V and J genes are TRBV7-8 and TRBJ2-2; TRBD1 agrees at 10 bases. Germline-derived CDR1 and CDR2 are SGHVS and FQNEAQ. V lost 1 base to trimming and J lost 7 bases; unmatched junction nucleotides: 18. The CDR3 covers 20 residues. The CDR3 here is CASSLVLITMTGGDIGELFF. DNA of the CDR3: TGTGCCAGCAGCTTAGTATTAATAACAATGACAGGGGGCGATATCGGGGAGCTGTTTTTT.

V usage is TRBV27 and J usage is TRBJ1-1, with D perhaps matching TRBD1 (5 bases). V was cut by 6 bases and J by 2 bases, with 13 bases left in between. From germline, CDR1 is MNHEY and CDR2 SMNVEV (reference sequence). This CDR3 region has 14 residues. The CDR3: CASSWGTENTEAFF. For the CDR3, the DNA is TGTGCCAGCAGCTGGGGGACGGAAAACACTGAAGCTTTCTTT.

The CDR3 protein is CASSRERGAYNEQFF. As DNA, the CDR3 is TGTGCCAGCAGCCGGGAGCGGGGGGCCTACAATGAGCAGTTCTTC. The chain has TRBV5-5 and TRBJ2-1; 9 bases are shared with TRBD2. CDR3 length: 15 residues. The trim removed 4 bases at V and 2 bases at J, leaving 4 bases unmatched. The germline V gene has CDR1 SGHKS and CDR2 YYEKEE (reference sequence). The full variable domain, with the rest looked up from reference TRBV5-5 and TRBJ2-1, is DAGVTQSPTHLIKTRGQQVTLRCSPISGHKSVSWYQQVLGQGPQFIFQYYEKEERGRGNFPDRFSARQFPNYSSELNVNALLLGDSALYLCASSRERGAYNEQFFGPGTRLTVL.

This clonotype was observed a handful of times. This chain joins TRBV2 and TRBJ2-5; TRBD2 matches 8 bases. The CDR3 spans 16 residues. Trimming removed 7 bases from V and 2 bases from J; junction bases left unmatched: 12. Germline V gene sequence: CDR1 SNHLY, CDR2 FYNNEI. The CDR3 sequence is CASNEWNSGVQETQYF. The CDR3 DNA sequence: TGTGCCAGCAACGAGTGGAATAGCGGGGTACAAGAGACCCAGTACTTC.

The sample holds a few counts of this clonotype. The rearrangement joins TRBV27 to TRBJ2-2, with 9 bases aligning to TRBD1. This CDR3 is built from 16 residues. Germline loops: CDR1 MNHEY, CDR2 SMNVEV (reference sequence). V trimming: 1 base; J trimming: 1 base; junction bases outside the gene matches: 1. The CDR3 DNA sequence: TGTGCCAGCAGTTTATTGACAGGGGGGAACACCGGGGAGCTGTTTTTT. Residues: CASSLLTGGNTGELFF.